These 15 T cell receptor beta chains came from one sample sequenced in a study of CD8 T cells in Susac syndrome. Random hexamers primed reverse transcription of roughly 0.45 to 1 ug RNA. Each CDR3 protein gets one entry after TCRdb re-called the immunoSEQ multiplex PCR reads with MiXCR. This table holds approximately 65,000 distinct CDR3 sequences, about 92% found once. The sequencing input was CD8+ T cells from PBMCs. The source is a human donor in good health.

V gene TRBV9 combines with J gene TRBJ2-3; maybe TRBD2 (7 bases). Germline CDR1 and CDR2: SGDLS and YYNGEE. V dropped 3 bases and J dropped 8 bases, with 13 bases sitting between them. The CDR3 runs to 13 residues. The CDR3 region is CASSEYREGTQYF. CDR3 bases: TGTGCCAGCAGCGAATACAGGGAGGGTACGCAGTATTTT.

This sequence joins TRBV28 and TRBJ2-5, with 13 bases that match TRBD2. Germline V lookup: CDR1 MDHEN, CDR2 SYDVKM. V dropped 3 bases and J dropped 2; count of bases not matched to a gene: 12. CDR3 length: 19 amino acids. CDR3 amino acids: CASSFTKPGLAGKQETQYF. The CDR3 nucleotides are TGTGCCAGCAGTTTTACCAAGCCGGGACTAGCGGGGAAACAAGAGACCCAGTACTTC.

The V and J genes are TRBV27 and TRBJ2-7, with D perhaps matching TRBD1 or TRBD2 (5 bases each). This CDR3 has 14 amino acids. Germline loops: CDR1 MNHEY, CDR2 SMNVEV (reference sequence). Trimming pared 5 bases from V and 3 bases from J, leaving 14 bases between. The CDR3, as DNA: TGTGCCAGCAGTCCCGGGACGGGGTACTACGAGCAGTACTTC. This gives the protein CASSPGTGYYEQYF.

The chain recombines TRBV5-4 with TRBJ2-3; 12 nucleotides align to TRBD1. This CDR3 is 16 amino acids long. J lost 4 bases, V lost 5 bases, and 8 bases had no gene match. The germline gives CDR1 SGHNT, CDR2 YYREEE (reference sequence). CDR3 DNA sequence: TGTGCCAGCAGACAACCCGGGACAGGGGGCGCAGATACGCAGTATTTT. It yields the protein CASRQPGTGGADTQYF.

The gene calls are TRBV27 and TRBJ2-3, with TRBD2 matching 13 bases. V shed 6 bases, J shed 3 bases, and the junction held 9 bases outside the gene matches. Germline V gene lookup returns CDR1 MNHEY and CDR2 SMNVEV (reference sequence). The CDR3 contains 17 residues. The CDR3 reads CASSQQTSGGVTDTQYF. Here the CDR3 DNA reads TGTGCCAGCAGCCAACAAACTAGCGGGGGGGTAACAGATACGCAGTATTTT.

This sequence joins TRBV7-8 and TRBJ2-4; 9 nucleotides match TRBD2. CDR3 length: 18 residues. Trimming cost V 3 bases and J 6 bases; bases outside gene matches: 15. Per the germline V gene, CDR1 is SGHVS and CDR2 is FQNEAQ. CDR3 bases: TGTGCCAGCAGCTTGCTCGCCACGGCGGGGGGGCCTGGAAACATTCAGTACTTC. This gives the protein CASSLLATAGGPGNIQYF.

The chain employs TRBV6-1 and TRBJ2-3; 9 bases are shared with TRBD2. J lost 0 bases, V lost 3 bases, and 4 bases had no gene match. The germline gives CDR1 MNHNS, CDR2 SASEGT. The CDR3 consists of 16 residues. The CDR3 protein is CASSDKSGGSTDTQYF. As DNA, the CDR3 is TGTGCCAGCAGTGATAAGAGCGGGGGGAGCACAGATACGCAGTATTTT.

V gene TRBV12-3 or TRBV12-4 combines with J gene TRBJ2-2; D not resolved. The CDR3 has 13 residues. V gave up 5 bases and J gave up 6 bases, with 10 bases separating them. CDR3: CASSPYVAGELFF. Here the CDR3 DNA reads TGTGCCAGCAGTCCCTATGTTGCCGGGGAGCTGTTTTTT.

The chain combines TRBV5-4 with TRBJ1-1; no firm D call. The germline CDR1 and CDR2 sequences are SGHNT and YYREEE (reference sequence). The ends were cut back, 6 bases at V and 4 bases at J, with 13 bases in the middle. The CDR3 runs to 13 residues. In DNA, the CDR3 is TGTGCCAGCATCAACACTGGTGCCACTGAAGCTTTCTTT. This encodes CASINTGATEAFF.

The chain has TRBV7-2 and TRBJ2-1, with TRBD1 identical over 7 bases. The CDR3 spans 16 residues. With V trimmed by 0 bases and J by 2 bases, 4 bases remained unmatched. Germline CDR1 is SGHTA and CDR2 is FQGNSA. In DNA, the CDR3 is TGTGCCAGCAGCTTAGCCCTGGGACAGCCCTACAATGAGCAGTTCTTC. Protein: CASSLALGQPYNEQFF.

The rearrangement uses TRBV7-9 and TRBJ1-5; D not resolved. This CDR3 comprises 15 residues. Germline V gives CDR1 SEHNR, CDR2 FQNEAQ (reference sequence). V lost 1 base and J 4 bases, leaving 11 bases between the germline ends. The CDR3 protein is CASSLGEQTNQPQHF. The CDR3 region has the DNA TGTGCCAGCAGCTTAGGAGAACAGACGAATCAGCCCCAGCATTTT.

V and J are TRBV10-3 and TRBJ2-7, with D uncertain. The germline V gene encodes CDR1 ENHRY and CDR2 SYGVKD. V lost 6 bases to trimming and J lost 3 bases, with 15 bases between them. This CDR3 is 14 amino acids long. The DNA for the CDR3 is TGTGCCATCAGACAAGGACGGCCTTACTACGAGCAGTACTTC. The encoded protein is CAIRQGRPYYEQYF.

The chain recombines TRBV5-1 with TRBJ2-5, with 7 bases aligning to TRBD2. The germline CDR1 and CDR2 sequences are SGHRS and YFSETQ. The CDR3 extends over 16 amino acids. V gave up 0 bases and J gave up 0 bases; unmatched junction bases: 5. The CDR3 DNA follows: TGCGCCAGCAGCTTGGTGGCTAGCGGATACCAAGAGACCCAGTACTTC. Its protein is CASSLVASGYQETQYF.

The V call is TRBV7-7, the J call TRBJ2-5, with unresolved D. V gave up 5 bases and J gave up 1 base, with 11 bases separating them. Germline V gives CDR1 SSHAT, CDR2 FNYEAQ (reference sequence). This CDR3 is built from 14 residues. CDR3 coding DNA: TGTGCCAGCAGCCTCGACACATCCCAAGAGACCCAGTACTTC. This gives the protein CASSLDTSQETQYF.

The CDR3 nucleotides read TGTGCCACCAGGGAAACAGGGGAGGACACTGAAGCTTTCTTT. As protein: CATRETGEDTEAFF. V and J are TRBV24-1 and TRBJ1-1, with 7 bases matching TRBD1. Germline-derived CDR1 and CDR2 are KGHDR and SFDVKD. The V segment lost 7 bases and the J segment 3 bases; nucleotides outside the gene matches: 7. The CDR3 loop spans 14 amino acids.